This entry concerns a single TCR beta chain. Its target is not known. These data belong to a study of early stage breast cancer tumors. Findings of the study overall: In about 90% of the 16 patients, blood comparison separated tumor from normal breast. Tumors had 2.5 to 3-fold higher T cell density and higher clonality than adjacent normal breast tissue.

Germline CDR1 MNHEY, CDR2 SMNVEV (reference sequence). V was shortened by 5 bases and J by 4 bases, with 2 bases between the two germline ends. This CDR3 has 11 amino acids. The assay was immunoSEQ multiplex PCR, and TCRdb's table has in-frame clones only and misses some. The data hold around 5,000 clones, with about 63% observed a single time. This chain uses TRBV27 with TRBJ2-2, with D uncertain. This clonotype originated in a person between 50 and 60 years old with breast cancer. Specimen: breast tumor tissue. The CDR3 DNA sequence: TGTGCCAGCAGTATCACCGGGGAGCTGTTTTTT. Translating it yields CASSITGELFF.